This is a list of T cell receptor beta chains from one sample in a study of early stage breast cancer tumors. TCRdb's copy holds only in-frame clones and misses some; the assay was immunoSEQ multiplex PCR. Counted here are approximately 7,400 clones, approximately 67% occurring once; the ten biggest clones make up roughly 6.4%. Sequenced sample: breast tumor tissue. The receptor source for this set is a person aged 70 to 80 with breast cancer. Both conserved end residues are part of each CDR3. Fields, in order: clone size, J gene, D gene, V gene, CDR3 DNA, CDR3 protein. A D gene is named only where the DNA matches it firmly. The listing skips clone size in some rows; elsewhere it reads once, few, many or a size class.

size: .
J: TRBJ2-1
D: .
V: TRBV9
DNA: TGTGCCAGCAGCCTCGCGGGGCGGGTGTATGAGCAGTTCTTC
CDR3: CASSLAGRVYEQFF

size: .
J: TRBJ1-1
D: .
V: TRBV7-9
DNA: TGTGCCAGCAGCTTAGGGAGGGCTGTGAACACTGAAGCTTTCTTT
CDR3: CASSLGRAVNTEAFF

size: .
J: TRBJ1-1
D: .
V: TRBV5-4
DNA: TGTGCCAGCAGCTCTGGCCCAGGTCCCAACACTGAAGCTTTCTTT
CDR3: CASSSGPGPNTEAFF

size: few
J: TRBJ1-1
D: .
V: TRBV5-1
DNA: TGCGCCAGCAGCTTCGGGGGGGACACTGAAGCTTTCTTT
CDR3: CASSFGGDTEAFF

size: few
J: TRBJ1-1
D: TRBD1
V: TRBV5-6
DNA: TGTGCCAGCAGCTTGCGGGACAGGAACACTGAAGCTTTCTTT
CDR3: CASSLRDRNTEAFF

size: few
J: TRBJ2-7
D: TRBD2
V: TRBV4-3
DNA: TGCGCCAGCAGCCAAGCAGGGGGGAGCGGGGGGACCTACGAGCAGTACTTC
CDR3: CASSQAGGSGGTYEQYF

size: .
J: TRBJ2-3
D: .
V: TRBV28
DNA: TGTGCCAGCAGTCTGGCGGGGGCTAGCACAGATACGCAGTATTTT
CDR3: CASSLAGASTDTQYF

size: .
J: TRBJ2-7
D: TRBD1
V: TRBV5-4
DNA: TGTGCCAGCAGCTTCCCGGGACAGGTTTACGAGCAGTACTTC
CDR3: CASSFPGQVYEQYF

size: .
J: TRBJ2-4
D: TRBD1
V: TRBV30
DNA: TGTGCCTGGAGTACCGGGACAGGGATAGACATTCAGTACTTC
CDR3: CAWSTGTGIDIQYF

size: .
J: TRBJ1-5
D: TRBD1
V: TRBV12-5
DNA: TGTGCTAGTGGTCCACCCCGGGACAGGGGAAATTTT
CDR3: CASGPPRDRGNF

size: .
J: TRBJ2-7
D: TRBD1
V: TRBV7-2
DNA: TGTGCCAGCAGCCGAGCCGGGACAGGGGTCTACGAGCAGTACTTC
CDR3: CASSRAGTGVYEQYF

size: .
J: TRBJ2-1
D: .
V: TRBV11-2
DNA: TGTGCCAGCAGCTTAAACCAGCGGGAGCAGTTCTTC
CDR3: CASSLNQREQFF

size: .
J: TRBJ1-5
D: .
V: TRBV15
DNA: TGTGCCACCAGCAGAGATCGGGTCCAGGGTAGGGGCAATCAGCCCCAGCATTTT
CDR3: CATSRDRVQGRGNQPQHF

size: .
J: TRBJ2-1
D: TRBD1
V: TRBV5-6
DNA: TGTGCCAGCAGCTACTACAGGGGGAACAATGAGCAGTTCTTC
CDR3: CASSYYRGNNEQFF

size: .
J: TRBJ2-5
D: TRBD2
V: TRBV30
DNA: TGTGCCTGGGGCAACTCACTAGCGAGAGAGACCCAGTACTTC
CDR3: CAWGNSLARETQYF

size: .
J: TRBJ1-2
D: TRBD1
V: TRBV28
DNA: TGTGCCAGCAGTCAGGAATGGACAGGCAACTATGGCTACACCTTC
CDR3: CASSQEWTGNYGYTF

size: .
J: TRBJ1-1
D: TRBD1
V: TRBV5-1
DNA: TGCGCCAGCAGCTCCTCGACAGGGGGGACTGAAGCTTTCTTT
CDR3: CASSSSTGGTEAFF

size: .
J: TRBJ2-4
D: .
V: TRBV5-6
DNA: TGTGCCAGCAGCTTCCGGGGACTAGCCAAAAACATTCAGTACTTC
CDR3: CASSFRGLAKNIQYF

size: few
J: TRBJ2-1
D: TRBD1
V: TRBV5-1
DNA: TGCGCCAGCAGCTCCGGGACAGGGTTTACCAATGAGCAGTTCTTC
CDR3: CASSSGTGFTNEQFF

size: .
J: TRBJ1-5
D: TRBD1
V: TRBV30
DNA: TGTGCCTGGAGTGTACTGGGACAGCACAATCAGCCCCAGCATTTT
CDR3: CAWSVLGQHNQPQHF

size: .
J: TRBJ2-3
D: TRBD2
V: TRBV7-9
DNA: TGTGCCAGCAGCTTCGGACTAGCGGGGGCCCAAGATACGCAGTATTTT
CDR3: CASSFGLAGAQDTQYF

size: .
J: TRBJ2-2
D: .
V: TRBV5-4
DNA: TGTGCCAGCAGTGGCATGAACACCGGGGAGCTGTTTTTT
CDR3: CASSGMNTGELFF

size: few
J: TRBJ2-7
D: .
V: TRBV30
DNA: TGTGCCTGGAGTGCACAGCTATCCTACGAGCAGTACTTC
CDR3: CAWSAQLSYEQYF

size: .
J: TRBJ2-7
D: TRBD1
V: TRBV28
DNA: TGTGCCAGCAGTGCCGGGACAGGGGTTGGCGAGCAGTACTTC
CDR3: CASSAGTGVGEQYF

size: .
J: TRBJ1-5
D: TRBD1
V: TRBV5-5
DNA: TGTGCCAGCAGCGGTAGACAGGGACTCTATCAGCCCCAGCATTTT
CDR3: CASSGRQGLYQPQHF

size: .
J: TRBJ2-1
D: TRBD2
V: TRBV6-5
DNA: TGTGCCAGCAGTTACTCGCCAGCGGGGGGTTATGATGAGCAGTTCTTC
CDR3: CASSYSPAGGYDEQFF